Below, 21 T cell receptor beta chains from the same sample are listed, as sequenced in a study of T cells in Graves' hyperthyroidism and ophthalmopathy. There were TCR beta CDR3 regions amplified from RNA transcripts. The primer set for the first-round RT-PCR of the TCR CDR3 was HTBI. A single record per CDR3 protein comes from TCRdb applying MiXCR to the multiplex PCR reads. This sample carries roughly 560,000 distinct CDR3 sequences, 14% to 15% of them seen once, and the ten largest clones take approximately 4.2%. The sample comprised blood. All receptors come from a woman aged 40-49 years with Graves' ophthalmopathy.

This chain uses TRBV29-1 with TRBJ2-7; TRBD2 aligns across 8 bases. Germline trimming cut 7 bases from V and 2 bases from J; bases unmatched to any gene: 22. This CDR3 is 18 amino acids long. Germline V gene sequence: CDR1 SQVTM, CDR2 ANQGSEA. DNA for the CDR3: TGCAGCGCCCCATCCCTCCCAGCGGGAGAATTTAGTACCTACGAGCAGTACTTC. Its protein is CSAPSLPAGEFSTYEQYF.

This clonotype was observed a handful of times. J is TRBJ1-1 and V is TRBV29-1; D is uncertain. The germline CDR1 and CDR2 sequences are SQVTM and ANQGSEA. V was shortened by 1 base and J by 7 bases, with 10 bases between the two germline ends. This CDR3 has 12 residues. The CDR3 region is CSVEAAGIEAFF. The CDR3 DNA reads TGCAGCGTTGAAGCGGCGGGGATTGAAGCTTTCTTT.

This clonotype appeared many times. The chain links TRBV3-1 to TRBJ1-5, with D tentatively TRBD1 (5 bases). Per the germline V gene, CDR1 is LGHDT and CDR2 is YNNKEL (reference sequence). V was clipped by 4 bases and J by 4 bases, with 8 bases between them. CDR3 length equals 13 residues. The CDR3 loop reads CASSRQSNQPQHF. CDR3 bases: TGTGCCAGCAGCCGACAGTCAAATCAGCCCCAGCATTTT.

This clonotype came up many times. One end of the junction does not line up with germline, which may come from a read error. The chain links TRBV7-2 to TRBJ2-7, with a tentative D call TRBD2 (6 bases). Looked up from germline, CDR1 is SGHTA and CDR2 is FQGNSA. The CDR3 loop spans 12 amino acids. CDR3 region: CASSRTSSELRF. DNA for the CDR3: TGTGCCAGCAGCCGCACTAGCTCCGAACTCCGGTTC.

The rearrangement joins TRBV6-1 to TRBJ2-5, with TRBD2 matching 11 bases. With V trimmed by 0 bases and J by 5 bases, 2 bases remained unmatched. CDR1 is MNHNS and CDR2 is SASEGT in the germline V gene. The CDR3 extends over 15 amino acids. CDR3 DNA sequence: TGTGCCAGCAGTGAAGCGGCTAGCGGGAGGGAGACCCAGTACTTC. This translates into CASSEAASGRETQYF.

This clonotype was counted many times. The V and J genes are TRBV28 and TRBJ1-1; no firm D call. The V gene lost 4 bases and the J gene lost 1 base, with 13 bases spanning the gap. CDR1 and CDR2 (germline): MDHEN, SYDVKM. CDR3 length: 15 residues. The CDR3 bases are TGTGCCAGCAGTTGGGGAGGGCCGGGGAACACTGAAGCTTTCTTT. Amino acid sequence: CASSWGGPGNTEAFF.

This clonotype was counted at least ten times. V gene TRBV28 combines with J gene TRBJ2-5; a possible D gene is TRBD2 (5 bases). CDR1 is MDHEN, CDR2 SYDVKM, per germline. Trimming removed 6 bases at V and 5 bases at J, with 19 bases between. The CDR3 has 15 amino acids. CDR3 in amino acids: CASSLAGSPGETQYF. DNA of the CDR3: TGTGCCAGCAGCTTGGCGGGTTCCCCGGGGGAGACCCAGTACTTC.

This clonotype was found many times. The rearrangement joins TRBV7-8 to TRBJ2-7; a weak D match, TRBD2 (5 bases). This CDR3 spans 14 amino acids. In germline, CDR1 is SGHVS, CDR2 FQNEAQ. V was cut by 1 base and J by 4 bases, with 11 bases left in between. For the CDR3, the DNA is TGTGCCAGCAGCTTAGACAGCGGTCTGTACGAGCAGTACTTC. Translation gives CASSLDSGLYEQYF.

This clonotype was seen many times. CDR3 DNA: TGTGCCAGCAGCCGCTACGAGGGACAGGGCTACGAGCAGTACTTC. The encoded protein is CASSRYEGQGYEQYF. The chain joins TRBV28 to TRBJ2-7; 9 bases match TRBD1. V lost 6 bases, J lost 3 bases, and 9 bases stayed unmatched. The CDR3 has 15 amino acids. Germline V lookup: CDR1 MDHEN, CDR2 SYDVKM.

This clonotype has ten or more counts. This chain's CDR3 is CASSFNGKETQYF. CDR3 DNA: TGTGCCAGCAGTTTCAACGGGAAAGAGACCCAGTACTTC. The chain employs TRBV12-3 or TRBV12-4 and TRBJ2-5; a weak D match, TRBD2 (5 bases). This CDR3 region has 13 residues. Trimming shortened V by 3 bases and J by 3 bases, and 8 bases separated the two germline ends.

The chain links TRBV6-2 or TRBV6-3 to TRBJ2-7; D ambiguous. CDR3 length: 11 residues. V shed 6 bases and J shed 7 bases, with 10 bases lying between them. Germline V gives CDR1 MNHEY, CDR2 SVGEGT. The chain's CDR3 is CASSQYWEQYF. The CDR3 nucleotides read TGTGCCAGCAGCCAATACTGGGAGCAGTACTTC.

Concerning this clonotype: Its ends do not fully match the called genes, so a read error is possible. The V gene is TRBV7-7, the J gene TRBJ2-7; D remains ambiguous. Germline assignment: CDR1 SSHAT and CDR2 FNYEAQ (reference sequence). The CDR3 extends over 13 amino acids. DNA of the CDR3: TGTGCTAGCAGCTTAGGACGAAACGACGAGCAGTACTTC. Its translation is CASSLGRNDEQYF.

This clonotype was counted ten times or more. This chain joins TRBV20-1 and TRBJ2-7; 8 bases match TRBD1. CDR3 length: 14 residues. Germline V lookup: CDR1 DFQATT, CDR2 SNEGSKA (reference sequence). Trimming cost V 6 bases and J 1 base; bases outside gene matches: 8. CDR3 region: CSASAGQASYEQYF. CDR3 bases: TGCAGTGCCAGCGCGGGACAGGCATCCTACGAGCAGTACTTC.

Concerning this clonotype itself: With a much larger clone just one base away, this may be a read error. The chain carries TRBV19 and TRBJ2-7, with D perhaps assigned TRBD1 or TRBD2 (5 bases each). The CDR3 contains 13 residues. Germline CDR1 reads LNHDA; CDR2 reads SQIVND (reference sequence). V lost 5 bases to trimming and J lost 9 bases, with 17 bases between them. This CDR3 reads CASSDRIRDVQYF. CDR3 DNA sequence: TGTGCCAGTAGTGATCGGATCCGGGACGTGCAGTACTTC. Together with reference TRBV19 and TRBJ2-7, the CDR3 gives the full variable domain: DGGITQSPKYLFRKEGQNVTLSCEQNLNHDAMYWYRQDPGQGLRLIYYSQIVNDFQKGDIAEGYSVSREKKESFPLTVTSAQKNPTAFYLCASSDRIRDVQYFGPGTRLTVT.

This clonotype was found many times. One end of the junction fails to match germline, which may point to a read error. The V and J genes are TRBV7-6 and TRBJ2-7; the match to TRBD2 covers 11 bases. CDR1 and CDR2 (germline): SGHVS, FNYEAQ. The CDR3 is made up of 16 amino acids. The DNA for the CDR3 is TGTGCCAGCAGCTTAGGATTAGCGGGAGGGCCCTACGTGCAGTACTTC. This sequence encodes CASSLGLAGGPYVQYF.

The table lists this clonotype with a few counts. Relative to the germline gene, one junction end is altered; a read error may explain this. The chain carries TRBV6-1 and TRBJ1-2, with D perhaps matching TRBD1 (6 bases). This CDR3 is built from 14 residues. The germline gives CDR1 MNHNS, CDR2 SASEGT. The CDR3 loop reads CASSATTGKYGYAF. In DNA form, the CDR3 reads TGTGCCAGCAGTGCCACAACAGGGAAATATGGCTACGCCTTC.

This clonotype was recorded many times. The CDR3 DNA reads TGCAGTGCTCCTGAGTATGAGACTGGCTACACCTTC. Translating gives CSAPEYETGYTF. This chain links TRBV20-1 with TRBJ1-2; D remains ambiguous. The length of the CDR3 is 12 residues. V was cut by 5 bases and J by 7 bases, with 14 bases left in between. Germline loops: CDR1 DFQATT, CDR2 SNEGSKA (reference sequence).

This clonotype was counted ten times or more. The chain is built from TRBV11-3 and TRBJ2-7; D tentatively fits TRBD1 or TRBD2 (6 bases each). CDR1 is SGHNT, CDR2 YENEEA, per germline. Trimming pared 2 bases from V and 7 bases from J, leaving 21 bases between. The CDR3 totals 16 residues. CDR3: CASSLSGEATPWEQYF. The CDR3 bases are TGTGCCAGCAGCTTATCAGGGGAGGCTACCCCCTGGGAGCAGTACTTC.

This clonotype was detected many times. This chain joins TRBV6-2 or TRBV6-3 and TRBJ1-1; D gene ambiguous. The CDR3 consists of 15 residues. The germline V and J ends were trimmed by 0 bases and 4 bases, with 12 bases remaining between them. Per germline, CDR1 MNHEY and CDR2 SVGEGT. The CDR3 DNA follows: TGTGCCAGCAGTTACTCGATACCTAAGATCACTGAAGCTTTCTTT. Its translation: CASSYSIPKITEAFF.

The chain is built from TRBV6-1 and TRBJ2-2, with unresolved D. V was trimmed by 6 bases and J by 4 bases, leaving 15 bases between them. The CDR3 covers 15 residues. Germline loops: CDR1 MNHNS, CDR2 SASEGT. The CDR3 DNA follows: TGTGCCAGCAGCCAACGACGGGTGGGCACCGGGGAGCTGTTTTTT. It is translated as CASSQRRVGTGELFF.

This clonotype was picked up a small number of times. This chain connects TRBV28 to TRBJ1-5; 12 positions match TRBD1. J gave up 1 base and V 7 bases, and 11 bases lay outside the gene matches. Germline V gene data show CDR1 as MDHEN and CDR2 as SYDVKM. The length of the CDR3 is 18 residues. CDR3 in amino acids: CASTLGQGASYSNQPQHF. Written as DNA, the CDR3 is TGTGCCAGCACCCTGGGACAGGGGGCGTCGTACAGCAATCAGCCCCAGCATTTT. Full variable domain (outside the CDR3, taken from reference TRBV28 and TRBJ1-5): DVKVTQSSRYLVKRTGEKVFLECVQDMDHENMFWYRQDPGLGLRLIYFSYDVKMKEKGDIPEGYSVSREKKERFSLILESASTNQTSMYLCASTLGQGASYSNQPQHFGDGTRLSIL.